The 22 T cell receptor beta chains in this list originate from one sample, sequenced in a study of cytomegalovirus exposure and HLA in healthy donors. Sequenced by immunoSEQ multiplex PCR; TCRdb stores in-frame clones only, minus some. Among roughly 120,000 clones, approximately 88% were seen once, and the ten largest hold roughly 1.4%. Sequencing input: PBMCs. Receptor source: a woman aged 25 to 39 in good health and CMV-seropositive.

J is TRBJ2-7 and V is TRBV28, with D maybe TRBD1 (5 bases). V was trimmed by 5 bases and J by 4 bases, leaving 15 bases between them. The CDR3 runs 14 residues. CDR1 MDHEN and CDR2 SYDVKM come from the germline V gene. In nucleotides, the CDR3 is TGTGCCAGCAGTGCAGGGTGGCAGGCTTACGAGCAGTACTTC. Amino acids: CASSAGWQAYEQYF.

V is TRBV6-6 and J is TRBJ2-1; D is perhaps TRBD2 (7 bases). The CDR3 extends over 13 amino acids. V was cut by 6 bases and J by 8 bases, with 14 bases left in between. Germline V gene sequence: CDR1 MNHNY, CDR2 SVGAGI (reference sequence). The CDR3 loop is CASRQLGGHEQFF. As DNA, the CDR3 is TGTGCCAGCAGACAGCTCGGGGGGCATGAGCAGTTCTTC.

The chain has TRBV19 and TRBJ1-2; D unclear. The CDR3 runs to 15 residues. V lost 4 bases to trimming and J lost 7 bases, with 19 bases between them. Germline-derived CDR1 and CDR2 are LNHDA and SQIVND (reference sequence). The CDR3: CASSKEGKRSGGYTF. CDR3 DNA sequence: TGTGCCAGTAGTAAGGAAGGAAAAAGGAGTGGTGGCTACACCTTC.

The gene calls are TRBV5-4 and TRBJ1-6; tentatively, D is TRBD1 (5 bases). V dropped 5 bases and J dropped 4 bases, with 7 bases sitting between them. Germline-derived CDR1 and CDR2 are SGHNT and YYREEE (reference sequence). This CDR3 spans 13 amino acids. CDR3: CASRQEYNSPLHF. CDR3 coding DNA: TGTGCCAGCAGACAGGAGTATAATTCACCCCTCCACTTT. The full variable domain, rest sourced from reference TRBV5-4 and TRBJ1-6, is ETGVTQSPTHLIKTRGQQVTLRCSSQSGHNTVSWYQQALGQGPQFIFQYYREEENGRGNFPPRFSGLQFPNYSSELNVNALELDDSALYLCASRQEYNSPLHFGNGTRLTVT.

The V and J genes are TRBV28 and TRBJ2-4; 7 bases match TRBD1. J was trimmed by 1 base and V by 4 bases; bases with no gene match: 7. The CDR3 covers 16 residues. From germline, CDR1 is MDHEN and CDR2 SYDVKM. The CDR3 coding sequence is TGTGCCAGCAGTTCGAGACAGGGAACGGCCAAAAACATTCAGTACTTC. It encodes CASSSRQGTAKNIQYF.

V is TRBV2 and J is TRBJ2-4, with a weak D call TRBD1 (6 bases). The V end lost 4 bases, the J end lost 0 bases, and 16 bases lay between the germline ends. The CDR3 extends over 17 amino acids. Looked up from germline, CDR1 is SNHLY and CDR2 is FYNNEI. The CDR3 spells CASSVVGTPLAKNIQYF. In nucleotides, the CDR3 is TGTGCCAGCAGTGTTGTGGGGACACCCCTAGCCAAAAACATTCAGTACTTC.

The chain joins TRBV10-3 to TRBJ1-1, with D maybe TRBD1 (5 bases). Trimming removed 0 bases from V and 1 base from J, with 9 bases in between. Per the germline V gene, CDR1 is ENHRY and CDR2 is SYGVKD. CDR3 size: 15 residues. CDR3 loop: CAISESRQRNTEAFF. CDR3 sequence (DNA): TGTGCCATCAGTGAGTCTAGACAGAGGAACACTGAAGCTTTCTTT.

Details on this clone: This specimen includes other DNA sequences encoding the same CDR3. V is TRBV29-1 and J is TRBJ2-1, with D maybe TRBD2 (7 bases). Germline V CDR1 and CDR2: SQVTM, ANQGSEA. The CDR3 sequence is 14 residues long. Trimming cost V 3 bases and J 3 bases, with 12 bases left between them. The CDR3 sequence: CSVDRGGLYNEQFF. CDR3 DNA: TGCAGCGTTGATCGCGGGGGCCTCTACAATGAGCAGTTCTTC.

V gene TRBV4-2 combines with J gene TRBJ2-1; D possibly corresponds to TRBD2 (5 bases). The CDR3 consists of 16 residues. CDR1 and CDR2 from the germline V gene are LGHNA and YNFKEQ. V was clipped by 0 bases and J by 6 bases, with 15 bases between them. The CDR3 protein is CASSQDRLAPLNEQFF. The CDR3 region has the DNA TGTGCCAGCAGCCAAGATAGGCTAGCCCCCCTCAATGAGCAGTTCTTC.

This chain joins TRBV11-1 and TRBJ2-3; the match to TRBD1 covers 7 bases. V shed 5 bases and J 4 bases; nucleotides not matched to a gene: 12. Germline V gives CDR1 SGHAT, CDR2 FQDESV (reference sequence). The length of the CDR3 is 16 residues. In DNA form, the CDR3 reads TGTGCCAGCAGCGAGGGACAGAACCCCCTCGCAGATACGCAGTATTTT. Its protein is CASSEGQNPLADTQYF. Together with reference TRBV11-1 and TRBJ2-3, the CDR3 gives the full variable domain: EAEVAQSPRYKITEKSQAVAFWCDPISGHATLYWYRQILGQGPELLVQFQDESVVDDSQLPKDRFSAERLKGVDSTLKIQPAELGDSAMYLCASSEGQNPLADTQYFGPGTRLTVL.

The chain couples TRBV4-3 to TRBJ2-4; D might be TRBD1 (5 bases). This CDR3 is 18 amino acids long. With 2 bases removed from V and 3 bases from J, the gap between germline ends came to 20 bases. CDR1 and CDR2 (germline): LGHNA, YSLEER. CDR3 protein: CASSQTLPSLGVKNIQYF. CDR3 nucleotides: TGCGCCAGCAGCCAAACCCTTCCCTCCCTAGGGGTCAAAAACATTCAGTACTTC.

The rearrangement uses TRBV28 and TRBJ2-1, with D possibly matching TRBD2 (5 bases). With 3 bases removed from V and 9 bases from J, the gap between germline ends came to 9 bases. The CDR3 has 12 amino acids. Germline V gives CDR1 MDHEN, CDR2 SYDVKM. The CDR3: CASSFRAGEQFF. DNA of the CDR3: TGTGCCAGCAGTTTCCGGGCGGGTGAGCAGTTCTTC.

The V gene is TRBV29-1, the J gene TRBJ2-7; 8 bases match TRBD2. The CDR3 runs 13 residues. V lost 4 bases and J lost 3; bases outside the gene matches: 5. CDR1 SQVTM and CDR2 ANQGSEA come from the germline V gene. CDR3 region: CSVAAGESYEQYF. The CDR3 nucleotides are TGCAGCGTTGCAGCGGGAGAAAGCTACGAGCAGTACTTC.

This clone was counted only a few times. The chain employs TRBV4-2 and TRBJ2-3, with 10 nucleotides matching TRBD2. Trimming took 2 bases from V and 0 from J; bases not matched to a gene: 8. Germline CDR1 LGHNA, CDR2 YNFKEQ. CDR3 length equals 18 residues. The CDR3 here is CASSQRPLAGASTDTQYF. CDR3 nucleotide sequence: TGTGCCAGCAGCCAACGCCCCCTAGCGGGGGCAAGCACAGATACGCAGTATTTT.

In this sample, this clone turned up once. CDR3 protein: CASSLNSGGSPYEQYF. Here the CDR3 DNA reads TGTGCCAGCAGCTTAAATAGCGGGGGGAGTCCCTACGAGCAGTACTTC. The V gene is TRBV7-2, the J gene TRBJ2-7; the match to TRBD2 covers 10 bases. J lost 2 bases, V lost 2 bases, and 6 bases had no gene match. The V gene's germline CDR1 is SGHTA and CDR2 FQGNSA. The CDR3 sequence is 16 residues long.

The CDR3 protein is CASGPFKGELFF. CDR3 nucleotides: TGTGCCAGCGGTCCTTTCAAGGGGGAACTGTTTTTT. The chain links TRBV28 to TRBJ1-4, with D possibly being TRBD1 (6 bases). The CDR3 length is 12 residues. V was pared by 8 bases and J by 12 bases, with 16 bases between. Germline V gene sequence: CDR1 MDHEN, CDR2 SYDVKM.

The chain is built from TRBV9 and TRBJ1-2, with 11 bases fitting TRBD1. Germline V CDR1 and CDR2: SGDLS, YYNGEE. The CDR3 extends over 16 amino acids. Trimming took 2 bases from V and 3 from J; bases not matched to a gene: 6. This chain's CDR3 is CASSVRDRGVDYGYTF. CDR3 bases: TGTGCCAGCAGCGTCCGGGACAGGGGGGTCGACTATGGCTACACCTTC. The complete variable domain, with remaining parts taken from reference TRBV9 and TRBJ1-2, reads DSGVTQTPKHLITATGQRVTLRCSPRSGDLSVYWYQQSLDQGLQFLIQYYNGEERAKGNILERFSAQQFPDLHSELNLSSLELGDSALYFCASSVRDRGVDYGYTFGSGTRLTVV.

This chain uses TRBV28 with TRBJ2-7; 14 nucleotides match TRBD2. Germline CDR1 MDHEN, CDR2 SYDVKM. This CDR3 has 17 residues. J lost 2 bases, V lost 1 base, and 4 bases had no gene match. The CDR3 DNA follows: TGTGCCAGCAGTTTATCGGGACTAGCGGGAGCCGCCTACGAGCAGTACTTC. This sequence encodes CASSLSGLAGAAYEQYF.

A few counts support this clone. The rearrangement joins TRBV6-1 to TRBJ1-1; D remains ambiguous. CDR3 size: 15 residues. V gave up 5 bases and J gave up 1 base, with 14 bases separating them. Germline-derived CDR1 and CDR2 are MNHNS and SASEGT. The CDR3 region is CASSLRATGNTEAFF. CDR3 coding DNA: TGTGCCAGCAGTCTTCGCGCGACGGGGAACACTGAAGCTTTCTTT.

The chain joins TRBV4-1 to TRBJ1-6; 7 bases fit TRBD1. CDR3 size: 15 residues. Trimming took 0 bases from V and 11 from J; bases not matched to a gene: 7. Germline V gives CDR1 MGHRA, CDR2 YSYEKL. The CDR3 spells CASSQDRQGSAPLHF. The DNA of the CDR3 is TGCGCCAGCAGCCAAGATAGACAGGGAAGTGCACCCCTCCACTTT.

V gene TRBV7-2 combines with J gene TRBJ2-6; the match to TRBD2 covers 7 bases. V gave up 4 bases and J gave up 2 bases; unmatched junction bases: 14. CDR1 SGHTA and CDR2 FQGNSA come from the germline V gene. This CDR3 region has 19 residues. DNA of the CDR3: TGTGCCAGCAGCTCCCGTCCTAGCGGACGACCCACTGGGGCCAACGTCCTGACTTTC. Translation: CASSSRPSGRPTGANVLTF.

The chain is built from TRBV11-3 and TRBJ2-1; 12 nucleotides align to TRBD2. V shed 4 bases and J 6 bases; nucleotides not matched to a gene: 4. The V gene's germline CDR1 is SGHNT and CDR2 YENEEA. The CDR3 loop spans 15 amino acids. CDR3 DNA: TGTGCCAGCAGCTCCCCACTAGCGGGAGGCAATGAGCAGTTCTTC. This gives the protein CASSSPLAGGNEQFF.